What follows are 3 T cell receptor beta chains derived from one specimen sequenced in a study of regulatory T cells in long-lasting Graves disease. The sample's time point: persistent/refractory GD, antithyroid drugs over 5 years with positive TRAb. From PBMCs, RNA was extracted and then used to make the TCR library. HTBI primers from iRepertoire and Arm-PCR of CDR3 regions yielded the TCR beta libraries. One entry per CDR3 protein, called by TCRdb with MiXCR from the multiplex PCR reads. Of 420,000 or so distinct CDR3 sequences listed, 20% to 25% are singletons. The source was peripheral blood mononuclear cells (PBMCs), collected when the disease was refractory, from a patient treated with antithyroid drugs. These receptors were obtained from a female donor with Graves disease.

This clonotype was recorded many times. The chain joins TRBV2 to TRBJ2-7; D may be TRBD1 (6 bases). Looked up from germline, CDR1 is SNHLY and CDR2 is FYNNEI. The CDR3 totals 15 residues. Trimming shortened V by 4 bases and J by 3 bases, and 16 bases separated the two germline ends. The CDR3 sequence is CASSADQGQVYEQYF. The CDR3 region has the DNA TGTGCCAGCAGTGCTGACCAGGGACAAGTCTACGAGCAGTACTTC.

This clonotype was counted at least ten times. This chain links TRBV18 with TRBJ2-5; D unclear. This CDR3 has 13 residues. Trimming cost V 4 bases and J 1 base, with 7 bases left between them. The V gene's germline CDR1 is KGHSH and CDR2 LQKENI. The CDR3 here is CASSRGTQETQYF. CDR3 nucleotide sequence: TGTGCCAGCTCACGGGGTACCCAAGAGACCCAGTACTTC.

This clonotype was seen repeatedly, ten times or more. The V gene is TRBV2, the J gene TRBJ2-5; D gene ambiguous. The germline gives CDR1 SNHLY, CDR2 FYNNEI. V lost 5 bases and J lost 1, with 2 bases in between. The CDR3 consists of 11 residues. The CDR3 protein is CASSTQETQYF. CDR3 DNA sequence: TGTGCCAGCAGTACCCAAGAGACCCAGTACTTC.